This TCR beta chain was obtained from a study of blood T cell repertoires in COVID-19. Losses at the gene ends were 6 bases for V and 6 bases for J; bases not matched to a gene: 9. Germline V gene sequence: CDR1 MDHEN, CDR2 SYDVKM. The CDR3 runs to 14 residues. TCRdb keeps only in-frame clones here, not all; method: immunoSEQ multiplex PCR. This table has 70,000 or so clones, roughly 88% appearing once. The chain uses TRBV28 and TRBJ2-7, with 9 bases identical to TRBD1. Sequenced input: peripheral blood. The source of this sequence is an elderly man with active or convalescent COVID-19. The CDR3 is CASRRTGGTGEQYF. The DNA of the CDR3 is TGTGCCAGCAGACGAACAGGGGGCACGGGCGAGCAGTACTTC.